These T cell receptor beta chains were read from a single sample in a study of blood T cell repertoires in COVID-19. This table comes from immunoSEQ multiplex PCR, and its TCRdb copy is limited to in-frame clones, with some not included. The table has under 150,000 clones, approximately 85% seen once. Sequenced: peripheral blood. The receptors derive from a human donor in a cohort sampled during active COVID-19. The CDR3 runs from the conserved cysteine through the conserved F or W. D genes are given only for firm matches. Not every row has a clone size; where given, it reads once, few, many or a size class.

J	size	D	V	DNA	CDR3
TRBJ2-3	-	-	TRBV4-1	TGCGCCAGCAGCCAAGAAGCGGTATATACGCAGTATTTT	CASSQEAVYTQYF
TRBJ1-1	-	-	TRBV5-1	TGCGCCAGCAGCGTACAGACAGGTAACACTGAAGCTTTCTTT	CASSVQTGNTEAFF
TRBJ1-6	many	TRBD1	TRBV7-3	TGTGCCAGCAGCTCGGGACAGGGTCGATATAATTCACCCCTCCACTTT	CASSSGQGRYNSPLHF
TRBJ2-5	-	-	TRBV3-1/TRBV3-2	TGTGCCAGCAGCCACGGCCTAGCCGGGGGCCAAGAGACCCAGTACTTC	CASSHGLAGGQETQYF
TRBJ2-1	-	TRBD2	TRBV4-3	TGCGCCAGCAGCTCCGGGACTAGCAATGAGCAGTTCTTC	CASSSGTSNEQFF
TRBJ1-6	once	-	TRBV25-1	TGTGCCAGCAGTGGTGGGGGGGCCCTCCACTTT	CASSGGGALHF
TRBJ2-1	-	-	TRBV6-1	TGTGCCAGCAGTGACGATCGGGGAGATAAGCCCTACAATGAGCAGTTCTTC	CASSDDRGDKPYNEQFF
TRBJ1-2	-	TRBD1	TRBV9	TGTGCCAGCAGCGTAGGGACAGGGGAGAACCTTGGCTACACCTTC	CASSVGTGENLGYTF
TRBJ1-4	-	-	TRBV4-3	TGCGCCAGCAGCCAAGATTTGACAGGCTGGGAAAAACTGTTTTTT	CASSQDLTGWEKLFF
TRBJ1-1	once	TRBD1	TRBV10-3	TGTGCCATCAGTGACGTACAGGGACAGGTGGGGGCTTTCTTT	CAISDVQGQVGAFF
TRBJ1-5	-	TRBD1	TRBV24-1	TGTGCCACCAGTGCGGGGACAGGGGTCCCACAGCCCCAGCATTTT	CATSAGTGVPQPQHF
TRBJ2-2	-	-	TRBV30	TGTGCCTGGACAAGGGACTCCCCGGAAACCGGGGAGCTGTTTTTT	CAWTRDSPETGELFF
TRBJ1-1	once	-	TRBV20-1	TGCAGTGCTAGGAGGAACACTGAAGCTTTCTTT	CSARRNTEAFF
TRBJ1-1	-	TRBD1	TRBV3-1/TRBV3-2	TGTGCCAGCAGCCAAGATTGGGGCAGGGGGCGAGAAGCTTTCTTT	CASSQDWGRGREAFF
TRBJ1-1	-	-	TRBV4-1	TGCGCCAGCAGCCAAGATCTAGGGAACACTGAAGCTTTCTTT	CASSQDLGNTEAFF
TRBJ2-5	once	-	TRBV5-6	TGTGCCAGCAGCTCAAATCCAGAGACCCAGTACTTC	CASSSNPETQYF
TRBJ2-1	-	TRBD2	TRBV7-2	TGTGCCAGCAGCTTTGATCTTAGCGGGAGTTTTCGTGAGCAGTTCTTC	CASSFDLSGSFREQFF
TRBJ2-3	-	-	TRBV12-3/TRBV12-4	TGTGCCAGCAGTTTCGGGAGTTCAGATACGCAGTATTTT	CASSFGSSDTQYF
TRBJ2-2	-	TRBD2	TRBV28	TGTGCCAGCAGTCCCGGGACTAGCGGGATACAGTCGAACACCGGGGAGCTGTTTTTT	CASSPGTSGIQSNTGELFF
TRBJ2-7	-	TRBD2	TRBV6-5	TGTGCCAGCAGATCACCAGCGGGGGAGGATTACGAGCAGTACTTC	CASRSPAGEDYEQYF
TRBJ2-1	-	TRBD2	TRBV6-5	TGTGCCAGCAGCCGGGTAGCGGGAAACAATGAGCAGTTCTTC	CASSRVAGNNEQFF
TRBJ1-2	-	TRBD1	TRBV3-1/TRBV3-2	TGTGCCAGCAGCCAAGGCCGGACAGGGGTCTATGGCTACACCTTC	CASSQGRTGVYGYTF